The 32 T cell receptor beta chains below come from one sample, sequenced in a study of blood T cell repertoires in COVID-19. Sequencing was performed with immunoSEQ multiplex PCR; in TCRdb, only in-frame clones are kept and a portion is missing. Among 150,000 to 200,000 clones listed, around 85% were seen once. The sample comprised peripheral blood. The receptor source for this set is a man aged 60 to 75 with active or convalescent COVID-19.

This sequence joins TRBV7-9 and TRBJ1-3; the match to TRBD1 covers 8 bases. The trim removed 4 bases at V and 1 base at J, leaving 3 bases unmatched. The CDR3 loop spans 15 amino acids. Per germline, CDR1 SEHNR and CDR2 FQNEAQ (reference sequence). CDR3 sequence reads: CASSWDRSSGNTIYF. CDR3 sequence (DNA): TGTGCCAGCAGCTGGGACAGGTCGTCTGGAAACACCATATATTTT.

The rearrangement links TRBV20-1 to TRBJ1-1; D is unclear. V lost 0 bases and J 13 bases, leaving 12 bases between the germline ends. Germline loops: CDR1 DFQATT, CDR2 SNEGSKA (reference sequence). This CDR3 has 11 amino acids. The CDR3: CSARDLVSGFF. CDR3 DNA sequence: TGCAGTGCTAGAGATTTGGTATCCGGTTTCTTT.

The J gene is TRBJ2-7, the V gene TRBV9, with 9 positions matching TRBD1. CDR1 SGDLS and CDR2 YYNGEE come from the germline V gene. The CDR3 sequence is 15 residues long. The junction had 6 bases not matched to a gene; V was cut back by 3 bases and J by 2 bases. CDR3 sequence: CASSADRTGAYEQYF. Written as DNA, the CDR3 is TGTGCCAGCAGCGCAGATAGGACAGGGGCCTACGAGCAGTACTTC. The complete variable domain, with remaining parts taken from reference TRBV9 and TRBJ2-7, reads DSGVTQTPKHLITATGQRVTLRCSPRSGDLSVYWYQQSLDQGLQFLIQYYNGEERAKGNILERFSAQQFPDLHSELNLSSLELGDSALYFCASSADRTGAYEQYFGPGTRLTVT.

The V call is TRBV7-2, the J call TRBJ2-3; TRBD2 matches at 9 bases. The germline CDR1 and CDR2 sequences are SGHTA and FQGNSA. V gave up 3 bases and J gave up 3 bases; unmatched junction bases: 7. This CDR3 is 16 amino acids long. CDR3 nucleotide sequence: TGTGCCAGCAGCTTGAGTTTGGCGGGGGGGACAGATACGCAGTATTTT. Its translation: CASSLSLAGGTDTQYF. The full variable domain, its missing parts supplied by reference TRBV7-2 and TRBJ2-3, is GAGVSQSPSNKVTEKGKDVELRCDPISGHTALYWYRQSLGQGLEFLIYFQGNSAPDKSGLPSDRFSAERTGGSVSTLTIQRTQQEDSAVYLCASSLSLAGGTDTQYFGPGTRLTVL.

The chain recombines TRBV3-1 (or the pseudogene TRBV3-2) with TRBJ2-2, with D perhaps matching TRBD2 (6 bases). CDR1 is LGHDT, CDR2 YNNKEL, per germline (reference sequence). The CDR3 runs 14 residues. The V gene lost 6 bases and the J gene lost 7 bases, with 15 bases spanning the gap. The chain's CDR3 is CASRQTRGIGELFF. CDR3 sequence (DNA): TGTGCCAGCAGACAGACTAGGGGTATCGGGGAGCTGTTTTTT.

This chain uses TRBV19 with TRBJ2-7, with 8 nucleotides matching TRBD2. Unmatched junction bases numbered 3, after V lost 8 bases and J lost 6 bases. The CDR3 has 11 residues. Germline lookup yields CDR1 LNHDA and CDR2 SQIVND (reference sequence). The CDR3 DNA is TGTGCCAGTCGCGGGGGGCGCGAGCAGTACTTC. Translating gives CASRGGREQYF.

This clone was found a few times. This chain connects TRBV7-2 to TRBJ2-1, with 11 positions matching TRBD2. Losses at the gene ends were 1 base for V and 0 bases for J; bases not matched to a gene: 5. Germline CDR1 is SGHTA and CDR2 is FQGNSA. This CDR3 is built from 18 residues. The CDR3 DNA sequence: TGTGCCAGCAGCTTAGAGATAGCGGGAGGGAGCTCCTACAATGAGCAGTTCTTC. Encoded protein: CASSLEIAGGSSYNEQFF.

This sequence joins TRBV19 and TRBJ2-4, with a tentative D call TRBD1 (5 bases). The CDR3 has 14 residues. Germline V CDR1 and CDR2: LNHDA, SQIVND (reference sequence). Trimming removed 4 bases at V and 7 bases at J, with 14 bases between. The CDR3 DNA sequence: TGTGCCAGTAGTACCCTCTGGGGCTGGAACATTCAGTACTTC. Protein product: CASSTLWGWNIQYF.

This rearrangement joins TRBV27 to TRBJ2-5; 7 nucleotides match TRBD1. The trim removed 7 bases at V and 1 base at J, leaving 18 bases unmatched. Germline V lookup: CDR1 MNHEY, CDR2 SMNVEV (reference sequence). This CDR3 has 18 amino acids. Here the CDR3 reads CASKPLVWDRTFQETQYF. The CDR3 DNA sequence: TGTGCCAGCAAACCCCTAGTTTGGGACAGAACATTCCAAGAGACCCAGTACTTC.

This chain joins TRBV5-6 and TRBJ2-5; TRBD1 aligns across 7 bases. Trimming took 3 bases from V and 5 from J; bases not matched to a gene: 1. The CDR3 has 12 amino acids. CDR1 SGHDT and CDR2 YYEEEE come from the germline V gene. CDR3 residues: CASSYRGETQYF. The CDR3 DNA sequence: TGTGCCAGCAGCTACAGGGGTGAGACCCAGTACTTC. Variable domain in full (rest from reference TRBV5-6 and TRBJ2-5): DAGVTQSPTHLIKTRGQQVTLRCSPKSGHDTVSWYQQALGQGPQFIFQYYEEEERQRGNFPDRFSGHQFPNYSSELNVNALLLGDSALYLCASSYRGETQYFGPGTRLLVL.

The table lists this clone with a count of one. The chain links TRBV2 to TRBJ2-7; maybe TRBD1 (7 bases). V dropped 4 bases and J dropped 6 bases, with 16 bases sitting between them. Germline-derived CDR1 and CDR2 are SNHLY and FYNNEI. CDR3 length: 14 amino acids. CDR3 nucleotides: TGTGCCAGCAGTGGGCAGGGGGACTTTGGCGAGCAGTACTTC. Its protein is CASSGQGDFGEQYF.

J is TRBJ1-5 and V is TRBV6-1; weak D call: TRBD1 (6 bases). CDR1 and CDR2 (germline): MNHNS, SASEGT. Deletions cut 0 bases from V and 4 bases from J, with 10 bases between. This CDR3 has 15 residues. The CDR3 loop is CASSEAGTGNQPQHF. The CDR3 nucleotides are TGTGCCAGCAGTGAAGCGGGAACAGGGAATCAGCCCCAGCATTTT.

The chain has TRBV7-9 and TRBJ2-7, with a tentative D call TRBD2 (6 bases). V was trimmed by 2 bases and J by 2 bases, leaving 13 bases between them. Looked up from germline, CDR1 is SEHNR and CDR2 is FQNEAQ (reference sequence). The CDR3 spans 15 residues. The CDR3 loop is CASSLTGTGTYEQYF. CDR3 in DNA: TGTGCCAGCAGCTTAACCGGGACTGGGACCTACGAGCAGTACTTC.

The chain couples TRBV6-5 to TRBJ1-6, with D unclear. Trimming pared 6 bases from V and 4 bases from J, leaving 10 bases between. This CDR3 spans 14 amino acids. The germline V gene has CDR1 MNHEY and CDR2 SVGAGI. For the CDR3, the DNA is TGTGCCAGCAGGGAGGGAGTATATAATTCACCCCTCCACTTT. This gives the protein CASREGVYNSPLHF.

The chain joins TRBV7-2 to TRBJ2-3, with TRBD2 identical over 13 bases. V trimming: 4 bases; J trimming: 1 base; junction bases outside the gene matches: 2. The germline V gene encodes CDR1 SGHTA and CDR2 FQGNSA. This CDR3 is 16 amino acids long. The CDR3 bases are TGTGCCAGCAGCTCAGGGACTAGCGGGGGCACAGATACGCAGTATTTT. Translating gives CASSSGTSGGTDTQYF.

J is TRBJ1-6 and V is TRBV5-4; 7 bases match TRBD1. Germline V gene sequence: CDR1 SGHNT, CDR2 YYREEE (reference sequence). This CDR3 has 15 amino acids. V lost 3 bases to trimming and J lost 10 bases; unmatched junction nucleotides: 10. Here the CDR3 DNA reads TGTGCCAGCAGCTCGGACAGGACGAAAGGATCACCCCTCCACTTT. This codes for CASSSDRTKGSPLHF.

This chain joins TRBV7-2 and TRBJ2-1, with a weak D call TRBD2 (6 bases). The V and J ends lost 3 bases and 0 bases respectively, with 9 bases between them. The CDR3 extends over 15 amino acids. The germline V gene encodes CDR1 SGHTA and CDR2 FQGNSA. This chain's CDR3 is CASSLEGSSYNEQFF. The DNA of the CDR3 is TGTGCCAGCAGCTTGGAGGGCAGCTCCTACAATGAGCAGTTCTTC. Using reference TRBV7-2 and TRBJ2-1 for the parts outside the CDR3, the full variable domain is GAGVSQSPSNKVTEKGKDVELRCDPISGHTALYWYRQSLGQGLEFLIYFQGNSAPDKSGLPSDRFSAERTGGSVSTLTIQRTQQEDSAVYLCASSLEGSSYNEQFFGPGTRLTVL.

The chain combines TRBV11-3 with TRBJ2-1, with D perhaps TRBD1 (5 bases). Germline CDR1 reads SGHNT; CDR2 reads YENEEA. The CDR3 runs to 15 residues. V lost 1 base and J 4 bases, leaving 11 bases between the germline ends. The DNA of the CDR3 is TGTGCCAGCAGCTTAGCGCAGGGCGCTTACAATGAGCAGTTCTTC. It yields the protein CASSLAQGAYNEQFF.

The chain combines TRBV7-6 with TRBJ1-4; possibly TRBD1 for D (5 bases). Trimming took 5 bases from V and 3 from J, leaving 10 bases between them. This CDR3 has 14 residues. Per germline, CDR1 SGHVS and CDR2 FNYEAQ. CDR3 residues: CASSRWGPNEKLFF. The CDR3 DNA reads TGTGCCAGCAGCCGCTGGGGCCCTAATGAAAAACTGTTTTTT.

The CDR3 DNA follows: TGCGCCAGCAGGGAGAATAATGAAAAACTGTTTTTT. Its protein is CASRENNEKLFF. The chain couples TRBV5-1 to TRBJ1-4; D is ambiguous. V was cut by 5 bases and J by 4 bases, with 6 bases left in between. CDR3 length: 12 residues. Germline CDR1 reads SGHRS; CDR2 reads YFSETQ.

V is TRBV5-4 and J is TRBJ2-7; D is possibly TRBD1 (5 bases). The CDR3 totals 13 residues. Looked up from germline, CDR1 is SGHNT and CDR2 is YYREEE (reference sequence). V shed 0 bases and J shed 5 bases, with 9 bases lying between them. The CDR3 reads CASSLVQGHEQYF. The CDR3 DNA reads as TGTGCCAGCAGCTTGGTGCAGGGCCACGAGCAGTACTTC. Together with reference TRBV5-4 and TRBJ2-7, the CDR3 gives the full variable domain: ETGVTQSPTHLIKTRGQQVTLRCSSQSGHNTVSWYQQALGQGPQFIFQYYREEENGRGNFPPRFSGLQFPNYSSELNVNALELDDSALYLCASSLVQGHEQYFGPGTRLTVT.

The J gene is TRBJ2-7, the V gene TRBV11-1; maybe TRBD1 (5 bases). Germline loops: CDR1 SGHAT, CDR2 FQDESV (reference sequence). The germline V and J ends were trimmed by 4 bases and 0 bases, with 16 bases remaining between them. CDR3 length: 16 amino acids. The CDR3 here is CASSSWTPLSSYEQYF. In nucleotides, the CDR3 is TGTGCCAGCAGCTCTTGGACACCCCTAAGCTCCTACGAGCAGTACTTC.

The chain joins TRBV5-5 to TRBJ1-2; D possibly corresponds to TRBD1 (5 bases). This CDR3 spans 14 amino acids. V shed 4 bases and J shed 1 base, with 11 bases lying between them. Per germline, CDR1 SGHKS and CDR2 YYEKEE (reference sequence). The CDR3 sequence is CASSPDTGNYGYTF. Written as DNA, the CDR3 is TGTGCCAGCAGCCCGGACACGGGTAACTATGGCTACACCTTC.

The V gene is TRBV6-6, the J gene TRBJ2-1; weak D call: TRBD1 (5 bases). The CDR3 consists of 13 residues. Germline-derived CDR1 and CDR2 are MNHNY and SVGAGI (reference sequence). Trimming cost V 2 bases and J 8 bases, with 10 bases left between them. As DNA, the CDR3 is TGTGCCAGCAGTTACGCTCAGGGTTATGAGCAGTTCTTC. Translation: CASSYAQGYEQFF.

The chain employs TRBV3-1 (or the pseudogene TRBV3-2) and TRBJ2-7; weak D call: TRBD2 (5 bases). This CDR3 is built from 14 residues. The ends were cut back, 2 bases at V and 3 bases at J, with 11 bases in the middle. The germline gives CDR1 LGHDT, CDR2 YNNKEL (reference sequence). The CDR3: CASSQLARDYEQYF. The CDR3 nucleotides read TGTGCCAGCAGCCAACTCGCCCGGGACTACGAGCAGTACTTC.

This clone was recorded once. V and J are TRBV5-1 and TRBJ2-7, with D unresolved. V was clipped by 1 base and J by 6 bases, with 17 bases between them. Germline V CDR1 and CDR2: SGHRS, YFSETQ. This CDR3 region has 15 residues. CDR3 DNA sequence: TGCGCCAGCAGCTTGTCCTACGAGAGGCGGCGCGAGCAGTACTTC. It is translated as CASSLSYERRREQYF. The variable domain in full, with the rest retrieved from reference TRBV5-1 and TRBJ2-7, is KAGVTQTPRYLIKTRGQQVTLSCSPISGHRSVSWYQQTPGQGLQFLFEYFSETQRNKGNFPGRFSGRQFSNSRSEMNVSTLELGDSALYLCASSLSYERRREQYFGPGTRLTVT.

The chain employs TRBV2 and TRBJ2-5; a weak D match, TRBD2 (7 bases). The V gene's germline CDR1 is SNHLY and CDR2 FYNNEI. Trimming stripped 6 bases from V and 0 bases from J, with 11 bases between. CDR3 length equals 14 residues. CDR3 bases: TGTGCCAGCAGGGGGGGGCTGTACCAAGAGACCCAGTACTTC. Its translation: CASRGGLYQETQYF.

J is TRBJ1-6 and V is TRBV7-3; no clear D. Trimming took 4 bases from V and 10 from J, leaving 11 bases between them. There are 13 residues in the CDR3. The germline CDR1 and CDR2 sequences are SGHTA and FQGTGA. The CDR3 DNA is TGTGCCAGCAGCTCCCGGGAAGGGTCACCCCTCCACTTT. This gives the protein CASSSREGSPLHF.

J is TRBJ1-2 and V is TRBV5-1; D perhaps matches TRBD1 (5 bases). Germline V lookup: CDR1 SGHRS, CDR2 YFSETQ. This CDR3 has 13 residues. V was shortened by 7 bases and J by 4 bases, with 14 bases between the two germline ends. The CDR3 nucleotides read TGCGCCAGCTCCCTAGGGGTTCTCTATGGCTACACCTTC. Translated, it gives CASSLGVLYGYTF.

This clone has a handful of counts. The genes are TRBV4-1 and TRBJ1-1; D might be TRBD1 (5 bases). This CDR3 comprises 16 residues. V lost 4 bases, J lost 1 base, and 16 bases lay in between. The germline V gene encodes CDR1 MGHRA and CDR2 YSYEKL. The CDR3, as DNA: TGCGCCAGCAGCCCTACCCCGACAGTACCGAACACTGAAGCTTTCTTT. Protein: CASSPTPTVPNTEAFF.

The chain recombines TRBV7-8 with TRBJ1-2; D unclear. CDR1 and CDR2 (germline): SGHVS, FQNEAQ. The CDR3 contains 13 residues. Between the trimmed V and J ends, which lost 3 bases and 5 bases, there was a span of 10 bases. The CDR3 sequence: CASSFGRRYGYTF. Written as DNA, the CDR3 is TGTGCCAGCAGCTTTGGGCGAAGGTATGGCTACACCTTC.

V gene TRBV6-2 or TRBV6-3 combines with J gene TRBJ1-1, with D possibly matching TRBD1 (5 bases). The V end was cut by 4 bases, the J end by 5 bases, with 14 bases between. The CDR3 totals 14 residues. The germline CDR1 and CDR2 sequences are MNHEY and SVGEGT. CDR3 DNA: TGTGCCAGCAGTTTTTTACAGGTTGGGACTGAAGCTTTCTTT. It specifies CASSFLQVGTEAFF.